This record concerns one T cell receptor beta chain sequence. Its antigen is as yet unknown. MiXCR was run by TCRdb on the reads, yielding one entry per CDR3 protein. The sample includes about 900,000 distinct CDR3 sequences, approximately 31% seen only once; the top ten take about an eighth. This sample was included in a study of T cell repertoires in cytomegalovirus infection. The ends lost 7 bases at V and 1 base at J; junction bases unmatched: 25. From germline, CDR1 is SQVTM and CDR2 ANQGSEA. CDR3 length equals 21 residues. The input for sequencing was cultured CD8+ T cells from PBMCs, taken from culture after CMV antigen stimulation. The V gene is TRBV29-1, the J gene TRBJ2-1; TRBD2 aligns across 10 bases. This TCR was sampled from a human donor in good health (CMV status not recorded). Some clones in this sample may be carry-over from other donors' samples. The CDR3 DNA reads as TGCAGCGCCAGGGGTGGGACTGAAATAGCGGGGGGACCCCTTTCCTACAATGAGCAGTTCTTC. As protein: CSARGGTEIAGGPLSYNEQFF.